A single TCR beta chain is shown here with its context. The data belong to a study of cytotoxic CD8 clonotypes in ibrutinib-treated CLL. Across the study: Responses comprised 24 partial and 2 complete; at median approximately six years, roughly 14 remained remitted and roughly twelve progressed. Each sample contained, on average, roughly 250,000 productive templates and roughly 100,000 productive rearrangements.

This table comes from immunoSEQ multiplex PCR, and its TCRdb copy is limited to in-frame clones, with some not included. The data contain approximately 32,000 clones, approximately 69% of them singletons. Between the trimmed V and J ends, which lost 1 base and 9 bases, there was a span of 10 bases. The CDR3 sequence is 12 residues long. CDR1 is GTSNPN and CDR2 is SVGIG in the germline V gene (reference sequence). Source: PBMCs, taken before ibrutinib treatment. This clonotype was sampled from a human donor with chronic lymphocytic leukemia. The chain uses TRBV30 and TRBJ2-1, with D unresolved. The CDR3 region is CAWSGTVGEQFF. CDR3 nucleotide sequence: TGTGCCTGGAGTGGGACGGTGGGTGAGCAGTTCTTC. The variable domain in full, with the rest retrieved from reference TRBV30 and TRBJ2-1, is SQTIHQWPATLVQPVGSPLSLECTVEGTSNPNLYWYRQAAGRGLQLLFYSVGIGQISSEVPQNLSASRPQDRQFILSSKKLLLSDSGFYLCAWSGTVGEQFFGPGTRLTVL.